The 4 T cell receptor beta chains listed next were all sequenced from one sample in a study of OX40 agonist ivuxolimab in advanced cancers. Assay used: immunoSEQ multiplex PCR; TCRdb lists only in-frame clones, some missing. The data show around 100,000 clones, 80% to 90% seen once. Material: CD4+ or CD8+ T cells sorted from blood, obtained in a trial of the OX40 agonist ivuxolimab. All receptors come from an adult with an advanced solid tumor such as melanoma, head and neck, liver or kidney cancer.

This clone was found a few times. This rearrangement joins TRBV4-3 to TRBJ2-5, with no clear D. The CDR3 has 18 residues. Trimming pared 0 bases from V and 5 bases from J, leaving 22 bases between. The germline V gene has CDR1 LGHNA and CDR2 YSLEER. The CDR3 nucleotides are TGCGCCAGCAGCCAAGAAGTGCCATCCGGCCCCTCTCCGGAGACCCAGTACTTC. This translates into CASSQEVPSGPSPETQYF.

The chain uses TRBV7-9 and TRBJ1-5, with no clear D. CDR3 length: 15 residues. CDR1 is SEHNR and CDR2 is FQNEAQ in the germline V gene (reference sequence). With 1 base removed from V and 5 bases from J, the gap between germline ends came to 12 bases. The CDR3 is CASSLGGLTDQPQHF. CDR3 bases: TGTGCCAGCAGCTTAGGGGGTTTGACGGATCAGCCCCAGCATTTT. Full variable domain (missing parts from reference TRBV7-9 and TRBJ1-5): DTGVSQNPRHKITKRGQNVTFRCDPISEHNRLYWYRQTLGQGPEFLTYFQNEAQLEKSRLLSDRFSAERPKGSFSTLEIQRTEQGDSAMYLCASSLGGLTDQPQHFGDGTRLSIL.

The chain recombines TRBV30 with TRBJ2-5; no definite D call. The J call may not be correct, given that the DNA end is closer to TRBJ2-7. This CDR3 region has 14 residues. Germline V lookup: CDR1 GTSNPN, CDR2 SVGIG (reference sequence). The CDR3 sequence is CAWSLQASGYEQYF. CDR3 DNA: TGTGCCTGGAGCCTTCAAGCGTCGGGTTACGAGCAGTACTTC.

The CDR3 protein is CASSVQTGDYEQYF. CDR3 bases: TGTGCCAGCAGTGTTCAGACAGGGGACTACGAGCAGTACTTC. This rearrangement joins TRBV6-1 to TRBJ2-7; 8 nucleotides line up with TRBD1. V shed 4 bases and J 3 bases; nucleotides not matched to a gene: 5. Germline CDR1 reads MNHNS; CDR2 reads SASEGT. This CDR3 contains 14 residues.